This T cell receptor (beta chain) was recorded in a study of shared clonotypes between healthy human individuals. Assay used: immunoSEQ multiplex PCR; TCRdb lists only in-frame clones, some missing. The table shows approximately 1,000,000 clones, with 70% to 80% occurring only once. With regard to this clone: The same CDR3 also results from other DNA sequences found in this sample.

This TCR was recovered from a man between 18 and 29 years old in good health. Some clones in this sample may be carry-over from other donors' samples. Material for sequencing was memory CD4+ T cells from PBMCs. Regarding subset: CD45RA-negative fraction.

The CDR3 coding sequence is TGCGCCAGCAGCGGGGGGACAGGGGAGCAGCCCCAGCATTTT. This gives the protein CASSGGTGEQPQHF. The chain couples TRBV5-1 to TRBJ1-5, with TRBD1 matching over 10 bases. The V segment lost 4 bases and the J segment 7 bases; nucleotides outside the gene matches: 5. Germline CDR1 reads SGHRS; CDR2 reads YFSETQ. CDR3 length equals 14 residues.